A selection of T cell receptor beta chains follows, all from one sample in a study of radiotherapy plus CTLA-4 blockade in lung cancer. Data came from immunoSEQ multiplex PCR; TCRdb stores just in-frame clones and leaves some out. The top ten clones hold about 5% of a sample with roughly 50,000 clones, roughly 86% of them seen once. The sequenced sample was peripheral blood, obtained from a patient treated with radiotherapy plus ipilimumab. The receptors here all came from a human donor with non-small cell lung cancer whose response to radiotherapy plus ipilimumab could not be evaluated. Both conserved end residues are part of each CDR3. The D gene is left open where the match is weak. Some rows have no size entry. The others give once, few or many, or a class for an expanded clone.

cdr3_aa: CASSPGLADNEQFF
cdr3_nt: TGTGCCAGCAGCCCGGGACTAGCGGACAATGAGCAGTTCTTC
j_call: TRBJ2-1
v_call: TRBV13
clone_size: NA
d_call: TRBD2

cdr3_aa: CASGLQETNTEAFF
cdr3_nt: TGCGCCAGCGGGCTACAGGAGACTAACACTGAAGCTTTCTTT
j_call: TRBJ1-1
v_call: TRBV5-1
clone_size: few
d_call: NA

cdr3_aa: CASSGGDRGRYEQYF
cdr3_nt: TGCGCCAGCAGCGGCGGGGACAGGGGACGATACGAGCAGTACTTC
j_call: TRBJ2-7
v_call: TRBV5-1
clone_size: NA
d_call: TRBD1

cdr3_aa: CASSPDRVQETQYF
cdr3_nt: TGCGCCAGCAGCCCAGACAGGGTCCAAGAGACCCAGTACTTC
j_call: TRBJ2-5
v_call: TRBV5-1
clone_size: NA
d_call: TRBD1

cdr3_aa: CASSVLRGTDTQYF
cdr3_nt: TGTGCCAGCAGTGTGCTCCGCGGCACAGATACGCAGTATTTT
j_call: TRBJ2-3
v_call: TRBV27
clone_size: NA
d_call: NA

cdr3_aa: CASSQDTGVGYGYTF
cdr3_nt: TGCGCCAGCAGCCAAGACACGGGGGTGGGCTATGGCTACACCTTC
j_call: TRBJ1-2
v_call: TRBV4-3
clone_size: NA
d_call: NA

cdr3_aa: CASTPGELFF
cdr3_nt: TGTGCCAGCACCCCGGGAGAACTGTTTTTT
j_call: TRBJ1-4
v_call: TRBV6-4
clone_size: NA
d_call: NA

cdr3_aa: CASSLAGGTAGNTIYF
cdr3_nt: TGCGCCAGCAGCTTGGCCGGGGGGACGGCTGGAAACACCATATATTTT
j_call: TRBJ1-3
v_call: TRBV5-1
clone_size: NA
d_call: NA

cdr3_aa: CASSAQGGTGELFF
cdr3_nt: TGTGCCAGCAGTGCCCAGGGCGGCACCGGGGAGCTGTTTTTT
j_call: TRBJ2-2
v_call: TRBV2
clone_size: NA
d_call: NA

cdr3_aa: CASRSMGLGTDTQYF
cdr3_nt: TGTGCCAGCAGGTCGATGGGACTGGGCACAGATACGCAGTATTTT
j_call: TRBJ2-3
v_call: TRBV7-9
clone_size: NA
d_call: NA

cdr3_aa: CASSGNYGYTF
cdr3_nt: TGTGCCAGCAGCGGCAACTATGGCTACACTTTC
j_call: TRBJ1-2
v_call: TRBV9
clone_size: NA
d_call: NA

cdr3_aa: CASSRGLRGVETQYF
cdr3_nt: TGTGCCAGCAGTAGGGGGTTGAGGGGCGTTGAGACCCAGTACTTC
j_call: TRBJ2-5
v_call: TRBV6-1
clone_size: NA
d_call: NA

cdr3_aa: CASSSTTSQGSYEQYF
cdr3_nt: TGTGCTAGCAGTTCGACGACTAGTCAAGGCTCCTACGAGCAGTACTTC
j_call: TRBJ2-7
v_call: TRBV7-7
clone_size: NA
d_call: NA

cdr3_aa: CASSLGGPGETQYF
cdr3_nt: TGCGCCAGCAGCTTAGGAGGGCCGGGAGAGACCCAGTACTTC
j_call: TRBJ2-5
v_call: TRBV5-1
clone_size: NA
d_call: NA

cdr3_aa: CASSLRFVPSGSHNEQFF
cdr3_nt: TGTGCCAGCAGCCTCCGGTTTGTCCCTAGCGGGAGTCACAATGAGCAGTTCTTC
j_call: TRBJ2-1
v_call: TRBV11-2
clone_size: NA
d_call: TRBD2

cdr3_aa: CASSDGTGRRGYTF
cdr3_nt: TGTGCCAGCAGCGACGGGACAGGGCGACGAGGCTACACCTTC
j_call: TRBJ1-2
v_call: TRBV5-4
clone_size: NA
d_call: TRBD1